What follows are 27 T cell receptor beta chains derived from one specimen sequenced in a study of early T cells in non-severe SARS-CoV-2 infection. MiXCR was run by TCRdb on the 5' RACE reads, yielding one entry per CDR3 protein. Of about 80,000 distinct CDR3 sequences detected, about 12% appear once; the ten largest clones hold about 3.5%. Sequencing was performed on whole blood. Receptors originate from an adult who was a healthcare worker with PCR-confirmed SARS-CoV-2 infection or an uninfected control (not recorded which).

This clonotype was counted many times. The rearrangement joins TRBV20-1 to TRBJ1-1; 7 bases are shared with TRBD1. The germline V gene encodes CDR1 DFQATT and CDR2 SNEGSKA (reference sequence). The CDR3 extends over 14 amino acids. J gave up 6 bases and V 0 bases, and 7 bases lay outside the gene matches. CDR3 amino acids: CSARETGMMAEAFF. CDR3 DNA sequence: TGCAGTGCTAGAGAGACAGGGATGATGGCTGAAGCTTTCTTT.

This clonotype was counted ten times or more. V and J are TRBV23-1 and TRBJ2-5; TRBD1 might be the D (6 bases). TRBV23-1 is assigned to the ORF class and has an uncertain function. CDR3 size: 16 residues. Trimming took 0 bases from V and 2 from J, leaving 13 bases between them. Here the CDR3 reads CASSQSPCDRQETQYF. In DNA form, the CDR3 reads TGCGCCAGCAGTCAATCGCCTTGCGACAGGCAAGAGACCCAGTACTTC.

This clonotype was observed a few times. This chain uses TRBV15 with TRBJ2-1; 10 nucleotides line up with TRBD1. The CDR3 totals 14 residues. V was clipped by 8 bases and J by 4 bases; unmatched bases: 5. The germline V gene encodes CDR1 LNHNV and CDR2 YYDKDF (reference sequence). The CDR3 protein is CATEGGQGYNEQFF. The CDR3 DNA is TGTGCCACCGAGGGGGGACAGGGGTACAATGAGCAGTTCTTC. Complete variable domain (other parts from reference TRBV15 and TRBJ2-1): DAMVIQNPRYQVTQFGKPVTLSCSQTLNHNVMYWYQQKSSQAPKLLFHYYDKDFNNEADTPDNFQSRRPNTSFCFLDIRSPGLGDTAMYLCATEGGQGYNEQFFGPGTRLTVL.

This chain joins TRBV29-1 and TRBJ2-3, with D tentatively TRBD2 (7 bases). In germline, CDR1 is SQVTM, CDR2 ANQGSEA. The CDR3 totals 14 residues. V was pared by 7 bases and J by 2 bases, with 16 bases between. This CDR3 reads CSAPLAGATDTQYF. Written as DNA, the CDR3 is TGCAGCGCTCCACTCGCGGGGGCCACAGATACGCAGTATTTT.

This clonotype was recorded a few times. The chain combines TRBV4-2 with TRBJ2-5; TRBD2 agrees at 7 bases. With V trimmed by 5 bases and J by 5 bases, 8 bases remained unmatched. CDR3 length equals 14 residues. Germline V CDR1 and CDR2: LGHNA, YNFKEQ. The CDR3 sequence: CASSWRLADETQYF. CDR3 nucleotide sequence: TGTGCCAGCAGCTGGCGACTAGCTGATGAGACCCAGTACTTC.

The sample holds many counts of this clonotype. The chain uses TRBV7-9 and TRBJ1-2; 7 positions agree with TRBD1. There are 12 residues in the CDR3. Germline CDR1 and CDR2: SEHNR and FQNEAQ (reference sequence). With 5 bases clipped from V and 10 bases from J, the junction kept 7 bases outside the gene matches. CDR3 in DNA: TGTGCCAGCAGCACGGACAGGCGGGACTACACCTTC. This sequence encodes CASSTDRRDYTF.

The rearrangement joins TRBV20-1 to TRBJ2-5; possibly TRBD1 for D (6 bases). The CDR3 runs to 15 residues. Germline V gene data show CDR1 as DFQATT and CDR2 as SNEGSKA (reference sequence). V was shortened by 1 base and J by 5 bases, with 17 bases between the two germline ends. CDR3 protein: CSARGPAGVVETQYF. The CDR3, as DNA: TGCAGTGCTAGAGGTCCGGCAGGGGTTGTCGAGACCCAGTACTTC.

This clonotype was picked up many times. This chain uses TRBV7-2 with TRBJ2-1, with 11 bases aligning to TRBD2. The CDR3 runs 14 residues. Germline lookup yields CDR1 SGHTA and CDR2 FQGNSA. After removal of 5 bases from V and 8 bases from J, the junction contained 5 bases not matched to a gene. CDR3 coding DNA: TGTGCCAGCAGCCTTAGCGGGAGGGTCGATGAGCAGTTCTTC. This codes for CASSLSGRVDEQFF.

On this clonotype: A clone one base away is much larger, so this may be a read error. The rearrangement joins TRBV4-1 to TRBJ2-3; D call uncertain. Per the germline V gene, CDR1 is MGHRA and CDR2 is YSYEKL. Trimming shortened V by 1 base and J by 6 bases, and 8 bases separated the two germline ends. The length of the CDR3 is 13 residues. CDR3 DNA: TGCGCCAGCAGCCAAGTGTCGGTGGATACGCAGTATTTT. Translated: CASSQVSVDTQYF.

This clonotype was detected only a few times. The V gene is TRBV24-1, the J gene TRBJ1-1, with unresolved D. Germline-derived CDR1 and CDR2 are KGHDR and SFDVKD. This CDR3 has 13 residues. V lost 7 bases, J lost 1 base, and 9 bases lay in between. This CDR3 reads CATRGLENTEAFF. The CDR3 DNA reads as TGTGCCACCAGGGGGTTGGAGAACACTGAAGCTTTCTTT.

This clonotype was counted between two and nine times. The genes are TRBV6-2 or TRBV6-3 and TRBJ1-5; perhaps TRBD1 as D (5 bases). Trimming removed 7 bases at V and 5 bases at J, with 18 bases between. The CDR3 extends over 15 amino acids. Germline V gives CDR1 MNHEY, CDR2 SVGEGT. The CDR3, as DNA: TGTGCCAGCACCCCCCTCGGAGGGGCGCATCAGCCCCAGCATTTT. This gives the protein CASTPLGGAHQPQHF.

The chain couples TRBV25-1 to TRBJ2-7; D unclear. CDR1 MGHDK and CDR2 SYGVNS come from the germline V gene. Trimming cost V 4 bases and J 3 bases, with 7 bases left between them. The CDR3 totals 12 residues. CDR3 residues: CASSAYGYEQYF. Here the CDR3 DNA reads TGTGCCAGCAGTGCTTACGGCTACGAGCAGTACTTC.

This clonotype was seen more than once but under ten times. The J gene is TRBJ2-5, the V gene TRBV4-1, with TRBD2 matching 11 bases. The CDR3 has 16 residues. With V trimmed by 1 base and J by 8 bases, 9 bases remained unmatched. Germline CDR1 is MGHRA and CDR2 is YSYEKL. CDR3 nucleotides: TGCGCCAGCAGCCAAGCGCTAGCGGGAGGAAGTGAAACCCAGTACTTC. This translates into CASSQALAGGSETQYF.

There are many counts of this clonotype. The rearrangement links TRBV18 to TRBJ2-7; D call uncertain. Germline V CDR1 and CDR2: KGHSH, LQKENI. Trimming pared 3 bases from V and 3 bases from J, leaving 9 bases between. CDR3 length: 13 amino acids. The CDR3 region has the DNA TGTGCCAGCTCACCCACCAACGGCTACGAGCAGTACTTC. Translating gives CASSPTNGYEQYF.

This clonotype was detected ten times or more. J is TRBJ1-5 and V is TRBV19; D ambiguous. Per the germline V gene, CDR1 is LNHDA and CDR2 is SQIVND (reference sequence). The CDR3 length is 15 residues. The V and J ends lost 3 bases and 1 base respectively, with 10 bases between them. CDR3 in DNA: TGTGCCAGTAGTATTCTAAGGCAGAGCAATCAGCCCCAGCATTTT. Translating gives CASSILRQSNQPQHF. The full variable domain, its missing parts supplied by reference TRBV19 and TRBJ1-5, is DGGITQSPKYLFRKEGQNVTLSCEQNLNHDAMYWYRQDPGQGLRLIYYSQIVNDFQKGDIAEGYSVSREKKESFPLTVTSAQKNPTAFYLCASSILRQSNQPQHFGDGTRLSIL.

This clonotype turned up a few times. The chain has TRBV2 and TRBJ1-1; D is undetermined. The CDR3 has 14 residues. V lost 2 bases and J lost 2, with 9 bases in between. Germline V CDR1 and CDR2: SNHLY, FYNNEI. The chain's CDR3 is CASSERNTNTEAFF. DNA for the CDR3: TGTGCCAGCAGTGAAAGGAATACCAACACTGAAGCTTTCTTT.

The genes are TRBV25-1 and TRBJ2-3; tentative D call: TRBD2 (5 bases). V was pared by 1 base and J by 5 bases, with 16 bases between. Germline V gene lookup returns CDR1 MGHDK and CDR2 SYGVNS. This CDR3 contains 16 residues. As DNA, the CDR3 is TGTGCCAGCAGTGAATTCAAACTCCCGGGGAAAGATACGCAGTATTTT. Encoded protein: CASSEFKLPGKDTQYF.

This clonotype has a single count. J is TRBJ2-3 and V is TRBV29-1; tentatively, D is TRBD2 (6 bases). Trimming pared 6 bases from V and 1 base from J, leaving 17 bases between. The germline gives CDR1 SQVTM, CDR2 ANQGSEA. The CDR3 runs 15 residues. The CDR3 loop is CSVAVGGRGTDTQYF. CDR3 DNA sequence: TGCAGCGTCGCTGTGGGGGGTCGCGGCACAGATACGCAGTATTTT.

At least ten counts were recorded for this clonotype. J is TRBJ1-1 and V is TRBV4-1, with D perhaps matching TRBD1 (5 bases). Trimming took 3 bases from V and 1 from J, leaving 9 bases between them. Germline V gives CDR1 MGHRA, CDR2 YSYEKL. This CDR3 region has 14 residues. CDR3 bases: TGCGCCAGCAGCCAGAGGGGACCGAACACTGAAGCTTTCTTT. Amino acids: CASSQRGPNTEAFF.

This clonotype was observed a few times. This chain uses TRBV12-3 or TRBV12-4 with TRBJ2-3; TRBD2 matches at 8 bases. V trimming: 6 bases; J trimming: 6 bases; junction bases outside the gene matches: 8. The CDR3 consists of 14 residues. CDR3 in amino acids: CASRSAGGGDTQYF. For the CDR3, the DNA is TGTGCCAGCAGGTCGGCGGGAGGAGGGGATACGCAGTATTTT.

This clonotype was seen at least ten times. This sequence joins TRBV29-1 and TRBJ2-3, with 7 bases matching TRBD2. After removal of 6 bases from V and 2 bases from J, the junction contained 5 bases not matched to a gene. Germline-derived CDR1 and CDR2 are SQVTM and ANQGSEA. The CDR3 length is 13 residues. The CDR3: CSVREASTDTQYF. As DNA, the CDR3 is TGCAGCGTCCGGGAGGCTTCCACAGATACGCAGTATTTT.

This clonotype was observed a handful of times. The chain employs TRBV28 and TRBJ2-1, with 9 bases fitting TRBD2. The V gene end was trimmed by 1 base and the J gene end by 9 bases; junction bases not matched to a gene: 19. The germline gives CDR1 MDHEN, CDR2 SYDVKM. The CDR3 is 19 amino acids. The CDR3 nucleotides read TGTGCCAGCAGTTTATATAAGGCCTGGGTGAGCGGGAGGAGTGGTGAGCAGTTCTTC. Residues: CASSLYKAWVSGRSGEQFF. Full variable domain (rest looked up from reference TRBV28 and TRBJ2-1): DVKVTQSSRYLVKRTGEKVFLECVQDMDHENMFWYRQDPGLGLRLIYFSYDVKMKEKGDIPEGYSVSREKKERFSLILESASTNQTSMYLCASSLYKAWVSGRSGEQFFGPGTRLTVL.

The count of this clonotype is one. The chain couples TRBV24-1 to TRBJ2-2, with TRBD1 matching over 9 bases. The V gene end was trimmed by 3 bases and the J gene end by 4 bases; junction bases not matched to a gene: 8. Looked up from germline, CDR1 is KGHDR and CDR2 is SFDVKD. The CDR3 runs to 17 residues. The CDR3 region is CATSDPSTGGSTGELFF. The CDR3 region has the DNA TGTGCCACCAGTGATCCTTCGACAGGGGGATCCACCGGGGAGCTGTTTTTT.

This clonotype has a handful of counts. The chain carries TRBV3-1 and TRBJ2-1; possibly TRBD1 or TRBD2 for D (5 bases each). CDR1 and CDR2 from the germline V gene are LGHDT and YNNKEL (reference sequence). This CDR3 has 13 residues. V was shortened by 4 bases and J by 8 bases, with 12 bases between the two germline ends. CDR3 in DNA: TGTGCCAGCAGCCCGGGACCCGGGGATGAGCAGTTCTTC. Translating gives CASSPGPGDEQFF.

CDR3 in DNA: TGCGCCAGCAGCCGGGGGCCTCAGGGGGAGGGCAATCAGCCCCAGCATTTT. This sequence encodes CASSRGPQGEGNQPQHF. The V and J genes are TRBV5-1 and TRBJ1-5; 7 bases map to TRBD1. Germline V CDR1 and CDR2: SGHRS, YFSETQ. With V trimmed by 4 bases and J by 2 bases, 12 bases remained unmatched. The CDR3 is 17 amino acids.

The genes are TRBV6-4 and TRBJ2-1; 7 nucleotides line up with TRBD2. CDR3 length equals 14 residues. Unmatched junction bases numbered 8, after V lost 3 bases and J lost 9 bases. Germline lookup yields CDR1 MRHNA and CDR2 SNTAGT. CDR3 nucleotides: TGTGCCAGCAGTGAAGGGTCGACTAGCAGTGAGCAGTTCTTC. Amino acid sequence: CASSEGSTSSEQFF.

The J gene is TRBJ1-1, the V gene TRBV29-1, with 7 bases identical to TRBD1. Germline trimming cut 3 bases from V and 3 bases from J; bases unmatched to any gene: 1. This CDR3 has 12 residues. Germline assignment: CDR1 SQVTM and CDR2 ANQGSEA. Written as DNA, the CDR3 is TGCAGCGTTGATACAGGGGACACTGAAGCTTTCTTT. This sequence encodes CSVDTGDTEAFF.